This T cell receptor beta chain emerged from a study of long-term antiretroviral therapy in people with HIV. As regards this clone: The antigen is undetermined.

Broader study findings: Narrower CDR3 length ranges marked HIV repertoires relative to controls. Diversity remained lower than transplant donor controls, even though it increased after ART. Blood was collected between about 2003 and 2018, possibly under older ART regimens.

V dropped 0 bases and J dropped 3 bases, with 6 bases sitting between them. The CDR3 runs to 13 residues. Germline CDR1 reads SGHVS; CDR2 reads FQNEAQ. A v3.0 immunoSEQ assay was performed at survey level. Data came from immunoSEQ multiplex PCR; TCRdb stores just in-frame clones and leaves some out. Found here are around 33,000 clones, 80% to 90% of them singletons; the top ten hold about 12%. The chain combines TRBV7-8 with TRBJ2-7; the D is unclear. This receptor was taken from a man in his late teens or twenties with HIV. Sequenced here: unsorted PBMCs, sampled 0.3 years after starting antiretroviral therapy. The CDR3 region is CASSLAQDYEQYF. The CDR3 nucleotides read TGTGCCAGCAGCTTAGCGCAGGACTACGAGCAGTACTTC. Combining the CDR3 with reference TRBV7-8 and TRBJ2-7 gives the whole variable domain GAGVSQSPRYKVAKRGQDVALRCDPISGHVSLFWYQQALGQGPEFLTYFQNEAQLDKSGLPSDRFFAERPEGSVSTLKIQRTQQEDSAVYLCASSLAQDYEQYFGPGTRLTVT.